There are a few counts of the clone carrying this TCR beta chain. Antigen unknown. Germline CDR1 is ENHRY and CDR2 is SYGVKD. V lost 3 bases to trimming and J lost 0 bases; unmatched junction nucleotides: 5. The CDR3 runs 16 residues. The sample is drawn from a study of T-cell memory formation after mild COVID-19. Across the study: TCR clusters showed largely donor specificity.

Each CDR3 protein is one row after TCRdb ran MiXCR on the 5' RACE reads. The table has tens of thousands of distinct CDR3 sequences, approximately 15% seen once; the top ten hold 31%. Study results and caveats: Second-wave clones peaking on day 37 lacked confirmed SARS-CoV-2 specificity. Mainly CM and EM harbored the contracting CD4+ clones; mainly EMRA harbored the CD8+ ones. Researchers found some responding clones in pre-infection memory, a sign that cross-reactive memory joined.

Sequencing was performed on PBMCs or a T cell subset sorted from them (not recorded which). The chain has TRBV10-3 and TRBJ1-1; 9 bases agree with TRBD1. The clonotype originates from an adult woman who had mild COVID-19 (a few samples of this study predate the infection). Cell type and time point are not known. The CDR3 protein is CAISDPGQGVNTEAFF. The CDR3 bases are TGTGCCATCAGTGACCCGGGACAGGGCGTGAACACTGAAGCTTTCTTT.